This T cell receptor beta chain was recovered during a study of breast tumors, draining lymph nodes, adjacent tissues. Study-level results: Tumor T cell lymph node origin was a supported hypothesis, not proven.

Samples came from axillary lymph nodes draining the breast cancer. For this clonotype: What it binds is not known.

The CDR3 is 15 amino acids. Germline V gene lookup returns CDR1 DFQATT and CDR2 SNEGSKA (reference sequence). V trimming: 1 base; J trimming: 4 bases; junction bases outside the gene matches: 5. One entry per CDR3 protein, called by TCRdb with MiXCR from the multiplex PCR reads. The table shows over 200,000 distinct CDR3 sequences, with about 34% occurring only once. Sequenced input: axillary lymph node tissue. The sequence was obtained from a female donor with breast cancer. Some clones in this sample may be carry-over from other donors' samples. This rearrangement joins TRBV20-1 to TRBJ2-1; 9 bases map to TRBD2. CDR3 protein: CSARVAGVTYNEQFF. The CDR3 DNA sequence: TGCAGTGCTAGAGTAGCGGGAGTAACATACAATGAGCAGTTCTTC.